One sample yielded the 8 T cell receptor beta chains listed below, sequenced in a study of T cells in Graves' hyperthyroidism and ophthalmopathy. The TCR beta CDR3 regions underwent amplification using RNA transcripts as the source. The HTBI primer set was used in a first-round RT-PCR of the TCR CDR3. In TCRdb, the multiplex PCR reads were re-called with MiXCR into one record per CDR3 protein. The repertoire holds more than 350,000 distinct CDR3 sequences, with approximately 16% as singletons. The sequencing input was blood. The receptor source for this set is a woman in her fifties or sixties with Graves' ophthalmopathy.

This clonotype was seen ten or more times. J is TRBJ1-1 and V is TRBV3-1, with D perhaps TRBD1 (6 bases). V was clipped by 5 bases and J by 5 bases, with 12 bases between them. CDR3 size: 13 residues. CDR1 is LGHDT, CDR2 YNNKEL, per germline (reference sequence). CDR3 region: CASSGRGGTEAFF. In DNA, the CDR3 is TGTGCCAGCAGCGGAAGGGGGGGGACTGAAGCTTTCTTT.

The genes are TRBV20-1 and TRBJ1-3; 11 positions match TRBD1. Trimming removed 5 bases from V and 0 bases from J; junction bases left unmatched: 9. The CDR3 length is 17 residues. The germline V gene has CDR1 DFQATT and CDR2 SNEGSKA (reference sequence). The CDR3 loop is CSAGRRDRGFSGNTIYF. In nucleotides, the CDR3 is TGCAGTGCTGGCCGCCGGGACAGGGGGTTCTCTGGAAACACCATATATTTT.

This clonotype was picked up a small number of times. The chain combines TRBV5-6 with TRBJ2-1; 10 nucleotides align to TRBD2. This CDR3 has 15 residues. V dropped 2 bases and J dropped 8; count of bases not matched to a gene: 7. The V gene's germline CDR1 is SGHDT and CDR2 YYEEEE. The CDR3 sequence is CASSFLAGEGDEQFF. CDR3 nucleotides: TGTGCCAGCAGCTTCCTAGCGGGAGAAGGCGATGAGCAGTTCTTC.

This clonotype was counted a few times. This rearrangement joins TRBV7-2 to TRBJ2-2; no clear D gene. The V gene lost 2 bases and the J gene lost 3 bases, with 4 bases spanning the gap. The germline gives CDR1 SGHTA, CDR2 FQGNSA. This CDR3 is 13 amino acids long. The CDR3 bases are TGTGCCAGCAGCTTACCGTACACCGGGGAGCTGTTTTTT. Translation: CASSLPYTGELFF.

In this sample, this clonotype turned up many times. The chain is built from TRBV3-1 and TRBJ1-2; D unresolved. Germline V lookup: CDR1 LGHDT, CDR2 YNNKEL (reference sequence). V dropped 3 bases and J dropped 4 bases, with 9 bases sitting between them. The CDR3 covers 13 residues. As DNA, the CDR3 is TGTGCCAGCAGCCAGGTGGGCAGCTATGGCTACACCTTC. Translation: CASSQVGSYGYTF.

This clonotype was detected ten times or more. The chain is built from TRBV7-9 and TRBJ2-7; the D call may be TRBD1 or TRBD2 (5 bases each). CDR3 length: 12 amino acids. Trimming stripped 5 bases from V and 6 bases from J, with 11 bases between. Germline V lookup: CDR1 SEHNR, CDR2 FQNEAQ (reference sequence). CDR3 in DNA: TGTGCCAGCAGCAGGGACGCTCGCGAGCAGTACTTC. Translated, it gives CASSRDAREQYF.

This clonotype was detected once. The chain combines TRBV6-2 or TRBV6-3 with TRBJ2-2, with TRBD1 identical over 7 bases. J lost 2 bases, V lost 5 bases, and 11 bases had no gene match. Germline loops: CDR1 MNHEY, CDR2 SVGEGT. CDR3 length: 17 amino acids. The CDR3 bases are TGTGCCAGCAGTGGGCGCCTGACAGGGCCCAACACCGGGGAGCTGTTTTTT. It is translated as CASSGRLTGPNTGELFF.

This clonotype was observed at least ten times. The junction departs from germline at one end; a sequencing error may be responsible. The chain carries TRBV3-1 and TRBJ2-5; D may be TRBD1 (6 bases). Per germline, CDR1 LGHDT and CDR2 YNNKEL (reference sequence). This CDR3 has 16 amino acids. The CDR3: CASSPRNGTRQVTQYF. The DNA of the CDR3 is TGTGCCAGCAGCCCAAGAAATGGGACAAGGCAAGTGACCCAGTACTTC.